The 2 T cell receptor beta chains in this list originate from one sample, sequenced in a study of OX40 agonist ivuxolimab in advanced cancers. Libraries were prepared by immunoSEQ multiplex PCR; TCRdb keeps only in-frame clonotypes and omits some of them. The table includes fewer than 85,000 clones, 86% detected once. The starting material was CD4+ or CD8+ T cells sorted from blood, obtained in a trial of the OX40 agonist ivuxolimab. These receptors all come from an adult with an advanced solid tumor such as melanoma, head and neck, liver or kidney cancer.

This chain uses TRBV6-4 with TRBJ1-1; 7 nucleotides align to TRBD1. CDR1 and CDR2 from the germline V gene are MRHNA and SNTAGT. The CDR3 is made up of 14 amino acids. The V and J ends lost 6 bases and 6 bases, in that order; junction bases with no gene match: 10. Written as DNA, the CDR3 is TGTGCCAGCAGAAGACAGGGAGGGAATCCTGAAGCTTTCTTT. Translated, it gives CASRRQGGNPEAFF.

To note about this clone: Other DNA sequences in the same sample also yield this CDR3. The chain has TRBV2 and TRBJ1-2; TRBD1 matches at 8 bases. The germline gives CDR1 SNHLY, CDR2 FYNNEI. J gave up 6 bases and V 4 bases, and 4 bases lay outside the gene matches. The CDR3 is 13 amino acids. The CDR3 sequence is CASSAGQAHGYTF. The CDR3 DNA reads as TGTGCCAGCAGTGCGGGACAGGCGCATGGCTACACCTTC.